This TCR beta chain was identified during a study of monozygotic twins with inflammatory bowel disease. This CDR3 is 14 amino acids long. Germline V gene sequence: CDR1 LNHNV, CDR2 YYDKDF (reference sequence). Incorporation of UMIs carrying a 6-nucleotide sample barcode was performed by template switching. Each CDR3 protein gets one entry in TCRdb, which reprocessed the 5' RACE reads and gives no DNA. The listing records a few hundred thousand distinct CDR3 sequences. The source of this sequence is a human donor with ulcerative colitis or Crohn's disease, or a healthy co-twin of an affected twin (not recorded which). The sample comprised blood. The chain joins TRBV15 to TRBJ1-1. The CDR3: CATTGSSRNTEAFF.